A single sample gave rise to the 20 T cell receptor beta chains below, sequenced in a study of T cell repertoires in cytomegalovirus infection. For these receptors, no antigen is known. TCRdb re-analysed the reads in MiXCR, keeping a single row per CDR3 protein. The sample includes about 830,000 distinct CDR3 sequences, approximately 29% of them seen just once. The sequences come from cultured CD8+ T cells from PBMCs, collected from culture after CMV antigen stimulation. The receptor set was obtained from a human donor in good health (CMV status not recorded). Some clones in this sample may be carry-over from other donors' samples.

The chain combines TRBV28 with TRBJ2-3; TRBD1 matches 7 bases. This CDR3 is built from 14 residues. The V gene's germline CDR1 is MDHEN and CDR2 SYDVKM. Trimming removed 6 bases from V and 2 bases from J; junction bases left unmatched: 5. The CDR3 DNA reads TGTGCCAGCAGGGAGACAGGGTACACAGATACGCAGTATTTT. Residues: CASRETGYTDTQYF.

This clonotype was seen more than once but under ten times. The chain is built from TRBV5-1 and TRBJ2-2, with no clear D. Germline loops: CDR1 SGHRS, CDR2 YFSETQ. This CDR3 is 14 amino acids long. Deletions cut 2 bases from V and 3 bases from J, with 8 bases between. The CDR3 protein is CASSLYGDTGELFF. The CDR3 nucleotides read TGCGCCAGCAGCTTATATGGGGACACCGGGGAGCTGTTTTTT.

This chain uses TRBV19 with TRBJ2-7; 8 bases are a match to TRBD2. The CDR3 contains 13 residues. Per germline, CDR1 LNHDA and CDR2 SQIVND (reference sequence). After removal of 3 bases from V and 5 bases from J, the junction contained 3 bases not matched to a gene. This CDR3 is CASSMYGGDEQYF. CDR3 DNA sequence: TGTGCCAGTAGTATGTACGGGGGGGACGAGCAGTACTTC.

A note on this clonotype: Since the CDR3 does not end with the conserved phenylalanine or tryptophan, this likely comes from a read error. The limits of the CDR3 on the DNA are not certain, so only TCRdb's listed CDR3 is given. The CDR3 protein is CASSPPTFSAPRI. The chain combines TRBV7-2 with TRBJ2-5; the DNA was not compared with TRBD1, the D call given in the table. Termini included, the CDR3 measures 13 amino acids. Germline-derived CDR1 and CDR2 are SGHTA and FQGNSA.

This clonotype was counted only a few times. The genes are TRBV10-3 and TRBJ1-1, with 12 bases aligning to TRBD1. Unmatched junction bases numbered 9, after V lost 10 bases and J lost 0 bases. In germline, CDR1 is ENHRY, CDR2 SYGVKD. This CDR3 has 16 residues. The CDR3 sequence is CATSGTGGSMNTEAFF. Written as DNA, the CDR3 is TGTGCCACCTCCGGGACAGGGGGCTCTATGAACACTGAAGCTTTCTTT.

This clonotype occurred a few times. The gene calls are TRBV27 and TRBJ1-6, with D unclear. The germline V gene encodes CDR1 MNHEY and CDR2 SMNVEV (reference sequence). With 1 base removed from V and 13 bases from J, the gap between germline ends came to 11 bases. The CDR3 length is 13 residues. DNA of the CDR3: TGTGCCAGCAGTTTATTCGAGGGCAACCCCCTCCACTTT. This gives the protein CASSLFEGNPLHF.

The chain carries TRBV6-2 or TRBV6-3 and TRBJ2-2; TRBD1 or TRBD2 may be the D gene (5 bases each). Germline loops: CDR1 MNHEY, CDR2 SVGEGT. V was shortened by 5 bases and J by 1 base, with 14 bases between the two germline ends. CDR3 length equals 16 residues. The CDR3 DNA sequence: TGTGCCAGCAGTGCGCTATGGGACCTGAACACCGGGGAGCTGTTTTTT. Amino acid sequence: CASSALWDLNTGELFF.

The sample holds a few counts of this clonotype. V usage is TRBV4-1 and J usage is TRBJ2-1, with TRBD1 matching 11 bases. The J segment lost 9 bases and the V segment lost 0 bases, leaving 7 bases of the junction unmatched. Germline V lookup: CDR1 MGHRA, CDR2 YSYEKL. The CDR3 is 16 residues long. This CDR3 is CASSQDPGQGAGEQFF. The CDR3 DNA follows: TGCGCCAGCAGCCAAGATCCAGGACAGGGGGCTGGTGAGCAGTTCTTC.

The chain links TRBV12-3 or TRBV12-4 to TRBJ2-5; perhaps D is TRBD1 or TRBD2 (5 bases each). Between the trimmed V and J ends, which lost 0 bases and 5 bases, there was a span of 13 bases. CDR3 length: 15 residues. CDR3 bases: TGTGCCAGCAGTTTAGCGGGACGAGATGCGGAGACCCAGTACTTC. It codes for CASSLAGRDAETQYF.

There are many counts of this clonotype. This chain connects TRBV7-2 to TRBJ2-1; 8 bases agree with TRBD1. There are 14 residues in the CDR3. V lost 3 bases, J lost 4 bases, and 2 bases stayed unmatched. Germline values: CDR1 SGHTA, CDR2 FQGNSA. The chain's CDR3 is CASSFQGAYNEQFF. The CDR3 DNA sequence: TGTGCCAGCAGCTTCCAGGGGGCTTACAATGAGCAGTTCTTC.

The V and J genes are TRBV3-1 and TRBJ2-1; the match to TRBD1 covers 8 bases. V lost 1 base to trimming and J lost 15 bases; unmatched junction nucleotides: 2. This CDR3 is built from 11 residues. CDR1 is LGHDT and CDR2 is YNNKEL in the germline V gene (reference sequence). As DNA, the CDR3 is TGTGCCAGCAGCCAAGGGACAGGGCCGTTCTTC. Translating gives CASSQGTGPFF.

This clonotype has at least ten counts. Here the CDR3 DNA reads TGTGCCAGCAGTTTCCCAGGGGGGGACAGTTGGAACACTGAAGCTTTCTTT. Protein product: CASSFPGGDSWNTEAFF. V gene TRBV2 combines with J gene TRBJ1-1, with 7 bases identical to TRBD1. J gave up 1 base and V 5 bases, and 13 bases lay outside the gene matches. CDR1 SNHLY and CDR2 FYNNEI come from the germline V gene. CDR3 length: 17 amino acids.

This clonotype was observed a single time. The rearrangement links TRBV7-8 to TRBJ1-5; no reliable D call. Deletions cut 6 bases from V and 2 bases from J, with 17 bases between. Germline V lookup: CDR1 SGHVS, CDR2 FQNEAQ. The CDR3 loop spans 16 amino acids. CDR3 bases: TGTGCCAGCAGTCAGGCCGGGCCGTGGGGCAATCAGCCCCAGCATTTT. Its translation is CASSQAGPWGNQPQHF.

This clonotype occurred a few times. The V call is TRBV6-6, the J call TRBJ1-2; tentatively, D is TRBD1 (6 bases). The V end was cut by 7 bases, the J end by 10 bases, with 16 bases between. Germline CDR1 MNHNY, CDR2 SVGAGI (reference sequence). CDR3 length equals 12 residues. As DNA, the CDR3 is TGTGCCAGCAACCAGGGGACTTCCGACTACACCTTC. Encoded protein: CASNQGTSDYTF.

This chain uses TRBV14 with TRBJ2-3; D unresolved. The CDR3 totals 14 residues. The V gene lost 0 bases and the J gene lost 6 bases, with 10 bases spanning the gap. CDR1 and CDR2 (germline): SGHDN, FVKESK. The CDR3 nucleotides are TGTGCCAGCAGCCAAGAACTACCCAGGGATACGCAGTATTTT. This translates into CASSQELPRDTQYF.

The V gene is TRBV10-3, the J gene TRBJ2-1, with D hard to call. V lost 3 bases, J lost 4 bases, and 7 bases lay in between. Looked up from germline, CDR1 is ENHRY and CDR2 is SYGVKD. The CDR3 extends over 13 amino acids. CDR3 nucleotide sequence: TGTGCCATCAGTGACACCGCTTACAATGAGCAGTTCTTC. Protein sequence: CAISDTAYNEQFF.

This clonotype was seen only a few times. The gene calls are TRBV27 and TRBJ1-2, with 8 bases that match TRBD1. The trim removed 5 bases at V and 7 bases at J, leaving 15 bases unmatched. CDR1 and CDR2 (germline): MNHEY, SMNVEV (reference sequence). The CDR3 runs to 16 residues. The CDR3 DNA reads as TGTGCCAGCAGTCCAATCCCGACAGGGGTCCGTTTTGGCTACACCTTC. Protein: CASSPIPTGVRFGYTF.

The V call is TRBV6-1, the J call TRBJ2-7; a weak D match, TRBD1 (5 bases). V was cut by 5 bases and J by 4 bases, with 12 bases left in between. The CDR3 runs 13 residues. From germline, CDR1 is MNHNS and CDR2 SASEGT. CDR3 DNA sequence: TGTGCCAGCAGTTCGACAGAAATTTACGAGCAGTACTTC. It encodes CASSSTEIYEQYF.

Many counts were recorded for this clonotype. The chain uses TRBV7-8 and TRBJ2-3; maybe TRBD1 (6 bases). V was shortened by 6 bases and J by 0 bases, with 13 bases between the two germline ends. The germline V gene encodes CDR1 SGHVS and CDR2 FQNEAQ. The CDR3 length is 15 residues. CDR3 sequence (DNA): TGTGCCAGCAGACTCCAGGGGAGAAGCACAGATACGCAGTATTTT. It encodes CASRLQGRSTDTQYF.

The rearrangement joins TRBV6-5 to TRBJ2-5; 11 positions agree with TRBD2. Germline V CDR1 and CDR2: MNHEY, SVGAGI. The CDR3 consists of 18 residues. J was trimmed by 0 bases and V by 2 bases; bases with no gene match: 8. For the CDR3, the DNA is TGTGCCAGCAGTTACGATAAACTAGCGGGGGAGTACCAAGAGACCCAGTACTTC. It specifies CASSYDKLAGEYQETQYF.